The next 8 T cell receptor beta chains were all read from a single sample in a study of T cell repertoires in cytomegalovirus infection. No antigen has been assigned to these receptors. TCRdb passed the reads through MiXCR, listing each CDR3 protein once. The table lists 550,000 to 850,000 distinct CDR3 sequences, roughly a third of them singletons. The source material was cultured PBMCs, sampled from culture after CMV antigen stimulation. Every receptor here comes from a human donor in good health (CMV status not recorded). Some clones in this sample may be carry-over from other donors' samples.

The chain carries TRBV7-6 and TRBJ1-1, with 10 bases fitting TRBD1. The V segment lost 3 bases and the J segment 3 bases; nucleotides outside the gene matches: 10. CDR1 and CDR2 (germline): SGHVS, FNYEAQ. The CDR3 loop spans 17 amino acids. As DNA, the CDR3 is TGTGCCAGCAGCTTGGGACAGGGGATCGACTGGGACACTGAAGCTTTCTTT. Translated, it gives CASSLGQGIDWDTEAFF.

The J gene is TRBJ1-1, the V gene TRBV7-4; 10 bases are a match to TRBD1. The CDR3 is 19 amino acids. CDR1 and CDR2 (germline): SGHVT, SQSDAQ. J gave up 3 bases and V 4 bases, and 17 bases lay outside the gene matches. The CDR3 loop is CASSSTLSGTGVIDTEAFF. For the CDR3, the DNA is TGTGCCAGCAGCTCCACCTTATCCGGGACAGGGGTAATTGACACTGAAGCTTTCTTT.

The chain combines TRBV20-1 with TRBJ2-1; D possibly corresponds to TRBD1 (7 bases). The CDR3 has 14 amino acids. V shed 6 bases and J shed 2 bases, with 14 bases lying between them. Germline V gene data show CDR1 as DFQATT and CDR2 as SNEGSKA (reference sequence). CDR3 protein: CSAEGAGAYNEQFF. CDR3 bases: TGCAGTGCGGAGGGGGCTGGGGCCTACAATGAGCAGTTCTTC.

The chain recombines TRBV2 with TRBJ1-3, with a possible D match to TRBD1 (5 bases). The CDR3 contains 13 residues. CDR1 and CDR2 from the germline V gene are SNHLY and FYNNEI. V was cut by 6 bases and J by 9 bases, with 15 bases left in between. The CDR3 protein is CASRAGGVGTIYF. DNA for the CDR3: TGTGCCAGCAGAGCCGGAGGGGTCGGCACCATATATTTT.

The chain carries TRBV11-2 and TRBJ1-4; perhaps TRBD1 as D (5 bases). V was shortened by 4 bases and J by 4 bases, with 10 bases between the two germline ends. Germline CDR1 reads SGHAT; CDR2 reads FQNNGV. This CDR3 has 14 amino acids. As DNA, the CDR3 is TGTGCCAGCAGCTCGGGACGGATTAATGAAAAACTGTTTTTT. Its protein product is CASSSGRINEKLFF.

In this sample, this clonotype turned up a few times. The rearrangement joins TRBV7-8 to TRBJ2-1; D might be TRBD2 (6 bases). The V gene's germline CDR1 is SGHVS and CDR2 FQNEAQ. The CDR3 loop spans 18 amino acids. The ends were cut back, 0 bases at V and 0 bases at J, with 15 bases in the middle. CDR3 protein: CASSLAKGLGGSYNEQFF. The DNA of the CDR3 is TGTGCCAGCAGCTTAGCGAAAGGGCTGGGGGGCTCCTACAATGAGCAGTTCTTC. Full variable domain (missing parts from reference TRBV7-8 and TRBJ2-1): GAGVSQSPRYKVAKRGQDVALRCDPISGHVSLFWYQQALGQGPEFLTYFQNEAQLDKSGLPSDRFFAERPEGSVSTLKIQRTQQEDSAVYLCASSLAKGLGGSYNEQFFGPGTRLTVL.

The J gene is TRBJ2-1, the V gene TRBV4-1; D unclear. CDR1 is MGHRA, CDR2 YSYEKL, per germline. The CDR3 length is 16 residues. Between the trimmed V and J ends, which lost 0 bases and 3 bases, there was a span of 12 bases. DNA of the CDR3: TGCGCCAGCAGCCAAGATCGGTCGGCTTACTACAATGAGCAGTTCTTC. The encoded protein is CASSQDRSAYYNEQFF.

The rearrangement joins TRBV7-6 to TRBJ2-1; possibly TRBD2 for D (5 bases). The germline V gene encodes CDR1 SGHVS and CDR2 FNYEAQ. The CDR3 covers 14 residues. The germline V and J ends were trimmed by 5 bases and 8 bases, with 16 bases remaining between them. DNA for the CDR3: TGTGCCAGCAGCGCAAGCGGTGGAGCTCATGAGCAGTTCTTC. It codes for CASSASGGAHEQFF.